This TCR beta chain is drawn from a study of blood T cell repertoires in COVID-19. The germline V gene has CDR1 SGHDT and CDR2 YYEEEE. The CDR3 sequence is 15 residues long. V trimming: 6 bases; J trimming: 1 base; junction bases outside the gene matches: 9. This table comes from immunoSEQ multiplex PCR, and its TCRdb copy is limited to in-frame clones, with some not included. This table holds approximately 170,000 clones, under 85% found once. The source material was peripheral blood. V is TRBV5-6 and J is TRBJ2-5; 7 positions agree with TRBD1. The source is a man between 60 and 75 years old who had recovered from COVID-19. CDR3 nucleotide sequence: TGTGCCAGCACCGATTACGACAGGGTCCAAGAGACCCAGTACTTC. It translates to CASTDYDRVQETQYF. The variable domain in full, completed from reference TRBV5-6 and TRBJ2-5, reads DAGVTQSPTHLIKTRGQQVTLRCSPKSGHDTVSWYQQALGQGPQFIFQYYEEEERQRGNFPDRFSGHQFPNYSSELNVNALLLGDSALYLCASTDYDRVQETQYFGPGTRLLVL.